These T cell receptor beta chains were read from a single sample in a study of T-cell memory formation after mild COVID-19. TCRdb re-derived calls from the 5' RACE reads in MiXCR, one entry per CDR3 protein. The sample has almost 550,000 distinct CDR3 sequences; around 21% are singletons. Sequences were obtained from PBMCs or a T cell subset sorted from them (not recorded which). Receptors originate from an adult woman who had mild COVID-19 (a few samples of this study predate the infection). Cell type and time point are not known. Each CDR3 is given without its conserved first and last residue. A D gene is named only where the DNA matches it firmly. A row's size may be missing; if present it is once, few, many or a size class.

clone size: NA
D gene: NA
V gene: TRBV29-1
CDR3 protein: SVSQQGETQY

clone size: NA
D gene: NA
V gene: TRBV5-1
CDR3 protein: ASSTNGANEKLF

clone size: NA
D gene: NA
V gene: TRBV5-1
CDR3 protein: ASSLDDGVRSPLH

clone size: NA
D gene: NA
V gene: TRBV6-2/TRBV6-3
CDR3 protein: ASSPTGGGVSEQY

clone size: NA
D gene: TRBD2
V gene: TRBV7-2
CDR3 protein: ASGASGMNTGELF

clone size: NA
D gene: TRBD2
V gene: TRBV14
CDR3 protein: ASSQDSREYGEQY

clone size: NA
D gene: TRBD2
V gene: TRBV9
CDR3 protein: ASSVAGLAGDTGELF

clone size: NA
D gene: NA
V gene: TRBV7-8
CDR3 protein: ASSFTPQQPQH

clone size: few
D gene: NA
V gene: TRBV2
CDR3 protein: ASGFPEALWTDTQY

clone size: NA
D gene: NA
V gene: TRBV9
CDR3 protein: ASSEGTGAYEQY

clone size: few
D gene: NA
V gene: TRBV18
CDR3 protein: ASSRSAEGSTDTQY

clone size: NA
D gene: NA
V gene: TRBV11-2
CDR3 protein: ASSSDPPDTQY

clone size: many
D gene: TRBD2
V gene: TRBV9
CDR3 protein: ASSVGGSNYEQF

clone size: NA
D gene: NA
V gene: TRBV25-1
CDR3 protein: ASSDPANYGYT

clone size: NA
D gene: TRBD1
V gene: TRBV25-1
CDR3 protein: ASQGGARGGYT

clone size: NA
D gene: TRBD1
V gene: TRBV9
CDR3 protein: ASSAGQNHLNDEQY

clone size: NA
D gene: NA
V gene: TRBV25-1
CDR3 protein: ASSPTANYGYT

clone size: NA
D gene: NA
V gene: TRBV5-1
CDR3 protein: ASSLAVTGGQGDEQF

clone size: NA
D gene: NA
V gene: TRBV7-2
CDR3 protein: ASSLEYGRGPQETQY

clone size: NA
D gene: TRBD2
V gene: TRBV19
CDR3 protein: ASSVGLAGDMAGEQY

clone size: NA
D gene: TRBD2
V gene: TRBV5-5
CDR3 protein: ASSLRTSGLYEQY

clone size: few
D gene: TRBD1
V gene: TRBV9
CDR3 protein: ASSPRTGRNSPLH

clone size: few
D gene: NA
V gene: TRBV20-1
CDR3 protein: SAWAGDTYEQY

clone size: many
D gene: NA
V gene: TRBV9
CDR3 protein: ASSVGDNEQF

clone size: few
D gene: NA
V gene: TRBV7-9
CDR3 protein: ASSSWLGAF

clone size: NA
D gene: NA
V gene: TRBV12-3/TRBV12-4
CDR3 protein: ASSYREAGETQY

clone size: NA
D gene: TRBD2
V gene: TRBV6-2/TRBV6-3
CDR3 protein: ASSTREGLYNEQF

clone size: NA
D gene: NA
V gene: TRBV5-1
CDR3 protein: ASSLWDNGYEQY

clone size: once
D gene: TRBD1
V gene: TRBV12-3/TRBV12-4
CDR3 protein: ASRRDRGSTGELF

clone size: few
D gene: TRBD2
V gene: TRBV7-2
CDR3 protein: ASSLEILAGGEQF

clone size: NA
D gene: NA
V gene: TRBV20-1
CDR3 protein: SARDSYAPYNEQF

clone size: NA
D gene: NA
V gene: TRBV5-1
CDR3 protein: ASSRGTFYNEQF

clone size: NA
D gene: TRBD2
V gene: TRBV7-9
CDR3 protein: ASGSGSSGELF

clone size: many
D gene: TRBD2
V gene: TRBV12-3/TRBV12-4
CDR3 protein: ASSPSGNLRDEQF

clone size: few
D gene: NA
V gene: TRBV20-1
CDR3 protein: SVTGLTYNSPLH

clone size: NA
D gene: NA
V gene: TRBV3-1
CDR3 protein: ASSHNARGLHQPQH

clone size: NA
D gene: NA
V gene: TRBV29-1
CDR3 protein: SVVRVMNTEAF